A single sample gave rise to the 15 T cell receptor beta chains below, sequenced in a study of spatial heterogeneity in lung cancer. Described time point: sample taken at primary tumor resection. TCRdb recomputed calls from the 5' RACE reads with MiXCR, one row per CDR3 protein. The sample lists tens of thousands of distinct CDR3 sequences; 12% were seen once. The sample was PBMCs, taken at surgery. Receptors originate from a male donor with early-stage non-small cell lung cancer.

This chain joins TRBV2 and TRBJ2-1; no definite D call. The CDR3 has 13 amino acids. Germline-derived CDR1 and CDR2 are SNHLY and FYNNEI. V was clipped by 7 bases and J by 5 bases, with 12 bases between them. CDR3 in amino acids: CASTWSRDNEQFF. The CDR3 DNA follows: TGTGCCAGCACCTGGAGTAGGGACAATGAGCAGTTCTTC.

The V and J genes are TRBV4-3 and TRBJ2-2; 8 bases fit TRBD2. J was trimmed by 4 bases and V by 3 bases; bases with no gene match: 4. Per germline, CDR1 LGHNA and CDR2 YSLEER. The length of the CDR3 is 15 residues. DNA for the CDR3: TGCGCCAGCAGCCAGTTAGCGGGAATCACCGGGGAGCTGTTTTTT. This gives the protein CASSQLAGITGELFF.

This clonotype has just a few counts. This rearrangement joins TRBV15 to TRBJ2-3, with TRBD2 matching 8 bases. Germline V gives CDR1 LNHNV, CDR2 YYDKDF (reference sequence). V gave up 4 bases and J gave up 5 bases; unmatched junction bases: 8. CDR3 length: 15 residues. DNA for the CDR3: TGTGCCACCAGCATCCGGGAGGGGGGGCAAGATACGCAGTATTTT. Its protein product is CATSIREGGQDTQYF.

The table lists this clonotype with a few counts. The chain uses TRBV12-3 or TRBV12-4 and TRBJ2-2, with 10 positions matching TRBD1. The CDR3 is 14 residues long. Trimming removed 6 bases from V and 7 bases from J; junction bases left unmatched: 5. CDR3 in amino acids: CASRTGGAVGELFF. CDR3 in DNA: TGTGCCAGCAGGACAGGGGGCGCGGTCGGGGAGCTGTTTTTT.

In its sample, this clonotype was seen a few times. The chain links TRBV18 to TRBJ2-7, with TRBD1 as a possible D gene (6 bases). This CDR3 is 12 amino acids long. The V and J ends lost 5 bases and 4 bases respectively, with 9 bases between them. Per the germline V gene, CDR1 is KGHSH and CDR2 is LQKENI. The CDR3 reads CASSTDSYEQYF. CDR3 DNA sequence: TGTGCCAGCTCAACGGACAGTTACGAGCAGTACTTC.

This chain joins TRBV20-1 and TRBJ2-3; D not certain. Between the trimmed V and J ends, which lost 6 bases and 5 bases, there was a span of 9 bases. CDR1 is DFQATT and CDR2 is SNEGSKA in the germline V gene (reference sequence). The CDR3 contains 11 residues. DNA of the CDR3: TGCAGTGCCAGAACCTTAGATACGCAGTATTTT. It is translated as CSARTLDTQYF.

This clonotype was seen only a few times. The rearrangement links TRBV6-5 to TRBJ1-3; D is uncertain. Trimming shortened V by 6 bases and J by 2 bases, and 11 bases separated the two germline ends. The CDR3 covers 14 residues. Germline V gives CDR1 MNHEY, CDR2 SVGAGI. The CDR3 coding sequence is TGTGCCAGCAGCAAAGGGCAGACTGGAAACACCATATATTTT. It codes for CASSKGQTGNTIYF.

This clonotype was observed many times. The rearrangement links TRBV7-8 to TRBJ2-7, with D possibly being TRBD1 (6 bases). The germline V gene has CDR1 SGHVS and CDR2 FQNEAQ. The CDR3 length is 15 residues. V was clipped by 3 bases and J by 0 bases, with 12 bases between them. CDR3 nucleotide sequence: TGTGCCAGCAGCTTTTCAGGGGCTCTCTCCTACGAGCAGTACTTC. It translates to CASSFSGALSYEQYF.

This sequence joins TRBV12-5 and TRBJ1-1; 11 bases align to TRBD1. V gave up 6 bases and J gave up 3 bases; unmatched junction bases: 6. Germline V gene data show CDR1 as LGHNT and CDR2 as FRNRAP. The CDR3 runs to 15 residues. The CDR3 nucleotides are TGTGCTAGTGGCCCGGACAGGGGGCGGGACACTGAAGCTTTCTTT. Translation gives CASGPDRGRDTEAFF.

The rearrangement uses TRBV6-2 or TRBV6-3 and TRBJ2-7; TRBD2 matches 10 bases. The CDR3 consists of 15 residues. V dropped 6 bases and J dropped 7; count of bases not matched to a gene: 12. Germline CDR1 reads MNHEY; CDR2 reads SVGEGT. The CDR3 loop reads CASRTLAGVRGEQYF. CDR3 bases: TGTGCCAGCAGGACCCTAGCGGGAGTCAGAGGGGAGCAGTACTTC.

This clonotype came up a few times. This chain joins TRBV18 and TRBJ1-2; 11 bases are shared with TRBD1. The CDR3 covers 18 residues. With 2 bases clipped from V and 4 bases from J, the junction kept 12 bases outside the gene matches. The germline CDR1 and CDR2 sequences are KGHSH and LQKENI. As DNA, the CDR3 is TGTGCCAGCTCACCAGCCTCGCGTAGGACAGGGGGCGCCTATGGCTACACCTTC. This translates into CASSPASRRTGGAYGYTF.

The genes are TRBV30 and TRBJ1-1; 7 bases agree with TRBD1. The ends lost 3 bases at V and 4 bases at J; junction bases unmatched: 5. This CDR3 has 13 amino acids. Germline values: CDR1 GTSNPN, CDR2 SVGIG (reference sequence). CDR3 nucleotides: TGTGCCTGGAGACAGACAGGGCGCACTGAAGCTTTCTTT. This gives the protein CAWRQTGRTEAFF. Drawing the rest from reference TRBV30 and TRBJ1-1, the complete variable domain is SQTIHQWPATLVQPVGSPLSLECTVEGTSNPNLYWYRQAAGRGLQLLFYSVGIGQISSEVPQNLSASRPQDRQFILSSKKLLLSDSGFYLCAWRQTGRTEAFFGQGTRLTVV.

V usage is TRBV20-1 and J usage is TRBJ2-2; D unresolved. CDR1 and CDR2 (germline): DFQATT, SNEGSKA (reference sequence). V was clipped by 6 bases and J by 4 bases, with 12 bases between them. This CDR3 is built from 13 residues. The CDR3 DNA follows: TGCAGTGCCCGTCTAGTCCCCACCGGGGAGCTGTTTTTT. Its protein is CSARLVPTGELFF.

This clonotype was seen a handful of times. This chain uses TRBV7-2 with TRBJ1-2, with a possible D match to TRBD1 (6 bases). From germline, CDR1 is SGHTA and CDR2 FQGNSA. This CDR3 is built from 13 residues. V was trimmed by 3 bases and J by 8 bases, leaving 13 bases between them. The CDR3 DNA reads TGTGCCAGCAGCTTTACAGGGTATGAGGGCTACACCTTC. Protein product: CASSFTGYEGYTF.

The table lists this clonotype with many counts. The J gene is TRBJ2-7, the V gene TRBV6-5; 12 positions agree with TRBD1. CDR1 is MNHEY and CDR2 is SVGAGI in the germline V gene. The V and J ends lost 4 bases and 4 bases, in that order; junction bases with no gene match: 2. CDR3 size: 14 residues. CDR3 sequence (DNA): TGTGCCAGCAGTTGGGGACAGGGGGCGTACGAGCAGTACTTC. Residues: CASSWGQGAYEQYF.